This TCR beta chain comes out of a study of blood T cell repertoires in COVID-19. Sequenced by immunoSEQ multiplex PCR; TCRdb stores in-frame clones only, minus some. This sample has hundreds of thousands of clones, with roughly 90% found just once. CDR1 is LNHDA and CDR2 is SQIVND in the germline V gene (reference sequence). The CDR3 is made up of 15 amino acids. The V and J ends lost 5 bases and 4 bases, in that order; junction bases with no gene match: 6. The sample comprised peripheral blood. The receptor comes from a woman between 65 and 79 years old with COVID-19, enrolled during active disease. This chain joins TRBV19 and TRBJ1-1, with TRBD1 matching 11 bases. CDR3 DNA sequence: TGTGCCAGTAGTTCCGGGACAGGGGGTTTCACTGAAGCTTTCTTT. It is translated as CASSSGTGGFTEAFF.